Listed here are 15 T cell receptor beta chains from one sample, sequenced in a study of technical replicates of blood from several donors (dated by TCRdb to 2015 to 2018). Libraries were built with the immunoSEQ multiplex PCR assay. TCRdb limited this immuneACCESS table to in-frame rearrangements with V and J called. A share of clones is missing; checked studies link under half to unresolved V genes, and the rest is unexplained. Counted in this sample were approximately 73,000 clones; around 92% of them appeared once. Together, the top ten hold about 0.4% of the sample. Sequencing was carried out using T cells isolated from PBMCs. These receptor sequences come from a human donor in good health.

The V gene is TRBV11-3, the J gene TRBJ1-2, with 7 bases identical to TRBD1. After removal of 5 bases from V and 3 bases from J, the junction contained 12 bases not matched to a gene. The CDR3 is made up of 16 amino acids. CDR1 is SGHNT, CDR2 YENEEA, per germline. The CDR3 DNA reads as TGTGCCAGCAGCAACATCGTCTACAGGGGTGACTATGGCTACACCTTC. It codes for CASSNIVYRGDYGYTF. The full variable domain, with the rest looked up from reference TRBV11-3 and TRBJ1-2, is EAGVVQSPRYKIIEKKQPVAFWCNPISGHNTLYWYLQNLGQGPELLIRYENEEAVDDSQLPKDRFSAERLKGVDSTLKIQPAELGDSAVYLCASSNIVYRGDYGYTFGSGTRLTVV.

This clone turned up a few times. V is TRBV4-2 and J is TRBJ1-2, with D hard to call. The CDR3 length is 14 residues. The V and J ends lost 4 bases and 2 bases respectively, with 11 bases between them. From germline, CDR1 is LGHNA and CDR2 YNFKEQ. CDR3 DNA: TGTGCCAGCAGCCTTGACACGAGAAACTATGGCTACACCTTC. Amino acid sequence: CASSLDTRNYGYTF.

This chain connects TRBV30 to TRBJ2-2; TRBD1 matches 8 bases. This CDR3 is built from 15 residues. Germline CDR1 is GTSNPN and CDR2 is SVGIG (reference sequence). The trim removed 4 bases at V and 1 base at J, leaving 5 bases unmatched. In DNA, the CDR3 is TGTGCCTGGACCAAAGGGACAGGGAACACCGGGGAGCTGTTTTTT. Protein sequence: CAWTKGTGNTGELFF.

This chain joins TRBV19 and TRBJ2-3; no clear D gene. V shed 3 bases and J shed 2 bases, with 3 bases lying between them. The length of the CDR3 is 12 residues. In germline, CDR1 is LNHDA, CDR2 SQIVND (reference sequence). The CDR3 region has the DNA TGTGCCAGTAGTATTAACACAGATACGCAGTATTTT. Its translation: CASSINTDTQYF.

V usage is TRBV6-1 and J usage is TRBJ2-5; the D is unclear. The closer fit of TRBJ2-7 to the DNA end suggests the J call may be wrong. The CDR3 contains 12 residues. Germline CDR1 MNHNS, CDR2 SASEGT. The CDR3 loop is CASSESEYEQYF. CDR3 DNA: TGTGCCAGCAGTGAAAGCGAGTACGAGCAGTACTTC.

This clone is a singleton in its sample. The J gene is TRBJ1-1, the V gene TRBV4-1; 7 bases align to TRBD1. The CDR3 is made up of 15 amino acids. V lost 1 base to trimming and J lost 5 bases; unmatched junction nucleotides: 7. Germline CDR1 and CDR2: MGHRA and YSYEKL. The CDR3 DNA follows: TGCGCCAGCAGCCAAGTTGCGGGGACAGAAACTGAAGCTTTCTTT. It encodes CASSQVAGTETEAFF.

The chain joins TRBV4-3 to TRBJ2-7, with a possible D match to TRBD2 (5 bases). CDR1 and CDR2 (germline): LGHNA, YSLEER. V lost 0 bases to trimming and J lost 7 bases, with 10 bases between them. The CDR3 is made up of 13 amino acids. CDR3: CASSQDSSGEQYF. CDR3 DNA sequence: TGCGCCAGCAGCCAAGACAGCTCGGGGGAGCAGTACTTC.

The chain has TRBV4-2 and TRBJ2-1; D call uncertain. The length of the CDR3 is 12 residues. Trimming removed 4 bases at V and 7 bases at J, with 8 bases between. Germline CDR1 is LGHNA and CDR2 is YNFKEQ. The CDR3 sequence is CASSRSGNEQFF. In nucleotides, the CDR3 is TGTGCCAGCAGCCGCTCCGGGAATGAGCAGTTCTTC.

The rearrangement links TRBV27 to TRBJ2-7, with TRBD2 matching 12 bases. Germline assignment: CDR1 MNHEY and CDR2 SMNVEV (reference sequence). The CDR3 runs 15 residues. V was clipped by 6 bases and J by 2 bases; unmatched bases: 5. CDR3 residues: CASRLAGGRTYEQYF. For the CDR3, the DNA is TGTGCCAGCAGACTAGCGGGAGGCCGCACCTACGAGCAGTACTTC.

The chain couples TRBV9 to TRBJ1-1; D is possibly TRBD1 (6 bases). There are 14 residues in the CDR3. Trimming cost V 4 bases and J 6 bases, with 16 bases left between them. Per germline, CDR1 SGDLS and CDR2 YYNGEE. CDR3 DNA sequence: TGTGCCAGCAGCCTACAGGGAAGTAAAGCTGAAGCTTTCTTT. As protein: CASSLQGSKAEAFF.

CDR3 bases: TGTGCCAGCAGTCCGGACTCAGAAGAGACCCAGTACTTC. Protein product: CASSPDSEETQYF. J is TRBJ2-5 and V is TRBV6-5; weak D call: TRBD2 (5 bases). The CDR3 contains 13 residues. V was cut by 5 bases and J by 3 bases, with 10 bases left in between. Per germline, CDR1 MNHEY and CDR2 SVGAGI.

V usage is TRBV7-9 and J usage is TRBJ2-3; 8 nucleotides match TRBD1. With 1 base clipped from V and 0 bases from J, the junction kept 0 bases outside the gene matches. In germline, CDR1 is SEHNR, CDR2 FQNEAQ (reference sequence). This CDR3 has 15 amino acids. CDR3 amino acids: CASSLDRGSTDTQYF. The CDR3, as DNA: TGTGCCAGCAGCTTAGACAGGGGGAGCACAGATACGCAGTATTTT. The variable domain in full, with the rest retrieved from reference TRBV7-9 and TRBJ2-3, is DTGVSQNPRHKITKRGQNVTFRCDPISEHNRLYWYRQTLGQGPEFLTYFQNEAQLEKSRLLSDRFSAERPKGSFSTLEIQRTEQGDSAMYLCASSLDRGSTDTQYFGPGTRLTVL.

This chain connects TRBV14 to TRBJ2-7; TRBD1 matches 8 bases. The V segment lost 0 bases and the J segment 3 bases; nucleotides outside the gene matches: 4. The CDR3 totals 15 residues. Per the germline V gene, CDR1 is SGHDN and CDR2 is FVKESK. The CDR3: CASSQDIGTGYEQYF. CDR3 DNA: TGTGCCAGCAGCCAAGATATCGGGACAGGCTACGAGCAGTACTTC.

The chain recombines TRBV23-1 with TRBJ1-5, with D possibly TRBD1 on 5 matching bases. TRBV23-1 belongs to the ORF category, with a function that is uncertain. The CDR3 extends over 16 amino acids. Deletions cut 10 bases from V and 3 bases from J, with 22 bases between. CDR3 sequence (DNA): TGCGCCACGAAGATCAAGGGGCAGAAAACCAATCAGCCCCAGCATTTT. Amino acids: CATKIKGQKTNQPQHF.

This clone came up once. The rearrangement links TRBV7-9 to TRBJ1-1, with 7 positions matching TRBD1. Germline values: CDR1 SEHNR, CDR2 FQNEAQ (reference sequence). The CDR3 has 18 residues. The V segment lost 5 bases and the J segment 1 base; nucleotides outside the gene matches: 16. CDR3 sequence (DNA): TGTGCCAGCAGCGCGCGATCGAGGGGGCAGGACCCGAACACTGAAGCTTTCTTT. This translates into CASSARSRGQDPNTEAFF.